What follows are 8 T cell receptor beta chains derived from one specimen sequenced in a study of T cell repertoires in cytomegalovirus infection. Their target antigens are unknown. TCRdb re-derived calls from the reads in MiXCR, one entry per CDR3 protein. The sample yields approximately 73,000 distinct CDR3 sequences, about 37% seen once. The sample in question was CD8+ T cells from cultured PBMCs, obtained from culture after CMV antigen stimulation. The receptors derive from a human donor in good health (CMV status not recorded). Some clones in this sample may be carry-over from other donors' samples.

CDR3 amino acids: CASSYRDTAYEQYF. DNA for the CDR3: TGTGCCAGCAGTTATCGGGACACCGCCTACGAGCAGTACTTC. The rearrangement links TRBV27 to TRBJ2-7; D may be TRBD1 (6 bases). The V and J ends lost 4 bases and 2 bases respectively, with 12 bases between them. Germline CDR1 reads MNHEY; CDR2 reads SMNVEV (reference sequence). This CDR3 is built from 14 residues.

This clonotype was found a few times. The gene calls are TRBV12-3 or TRBV12-4 and TRBJ2-7; D is ambiguous. Trimming cost V 2 bases and J 3 bases, with 11 bases left between them. The CDR3 consists of 14 residues. The CDR3 nucleotides are TGTGCCAGCAGTTTATCGTACCAGGACTACGAGCAGTACTTC. Residues: CASSLSYQDYEQYF.

The V gene is TRBV7-2, the J gene TRBJ2-7, with 8 bases lining up with TRBD1. Germline V CDR1 and CDR2: SGHTA, FQGNSA. With V trimmed by 5 bases and J by 3 bases, 12 bases remained unmatched. This CDR3 region has 16 residues. CDR3 region: CASSLRRGTGLYEQYF. The CDR3 nucleotides are TGTGCCAGCAGCCTACGTCGAGGGACAGGACTCTACGAGCAGTACTTC.

J is TRBJ1-1 and V is TRBV12-3 or TRBV12-4; 9 positions agree with TRBD1. The CDR3 is 18 residues long. J gave up 2 bases and V 5 bases, and 15 bases lay outside the gene matches. CDR3 DNA sequence: TGTGCCAGCAGTCCCCAAATGGGGACAGGGACCATTAACACTGAAGCTTTCTTT. This encodes CASSPQMGTGTINTEAFF.

The chain recombines TRBV6-8 with TRBJ2-2, with 10 nucleotides matching TRBD2. Germline lookup yields CDR1 MNHGY and CDR2 SAAAGT. Trimming removed 2 bases from V and 1 base from J; junction bases left unmatched: 7. This CDR3 comprises 18 residues. Written as DNA, the CDR3 is TGTGCCAGCAGTTACGAAAATAGCGGGGGGCTGAACACCGGGGAGCTGTTTTTT. Translation: CASSYENSGGLNTGELFF.

In its sample, this clonotype was seen once. CDR3 nucleotide sequence: TGTGCCAGCAGTTACGTGAACCTACCGGGACAGGTGGACTATGGCTACACCTTC. This encodes CASSYVNLPGQVDYGYTF. This chain links TRBV6-5 with TRBJ1-2, with TRBD1 identical over 8 bases. With 2 bases clipped from V and 3 bases from J, the junction kept 14 bases outside the gene matches. CDR1 MNHEY and CDR2 SVGAGI come from the germline V gene. The CDR3 has 18 residues.

The V call is TRBV25-1, the J call TRBJ1-6, with D tentatively TRBD1 (6 bases). V lost 5 bases and J 6 bases, leaving 11 bases between the germline ends. This CDR3 has 14 amino acids. Germline V lookup: CDR1 MGHDK, CDR2 SYGVNS. Written as DNA, the CDR3 is TGTGCCAGCAGTTGGGGGCCGTTTAATTCACCCCTCCACTTT. Translating it yields CASSWGPFNSPLHF.

The chain is built from TRBV6-2 or TRBV6-3 and TRBJ2-2, with D possibly TRBD1 on 5 matching bases. CDR3 size: 16 residues. The germline V gene encodes CDR1 MNHEY and CDR2 SVGEGT. With 5 bases removed from V and 4 bases from J, the gap between germline ends came to 17 bases. CDR3 DNA: TGTGCCAGCAGTCTTGGACACCAGATAACCACCGGGGAGCTGTTTTTT. It is translated as CASSLGHQITTGELFF.